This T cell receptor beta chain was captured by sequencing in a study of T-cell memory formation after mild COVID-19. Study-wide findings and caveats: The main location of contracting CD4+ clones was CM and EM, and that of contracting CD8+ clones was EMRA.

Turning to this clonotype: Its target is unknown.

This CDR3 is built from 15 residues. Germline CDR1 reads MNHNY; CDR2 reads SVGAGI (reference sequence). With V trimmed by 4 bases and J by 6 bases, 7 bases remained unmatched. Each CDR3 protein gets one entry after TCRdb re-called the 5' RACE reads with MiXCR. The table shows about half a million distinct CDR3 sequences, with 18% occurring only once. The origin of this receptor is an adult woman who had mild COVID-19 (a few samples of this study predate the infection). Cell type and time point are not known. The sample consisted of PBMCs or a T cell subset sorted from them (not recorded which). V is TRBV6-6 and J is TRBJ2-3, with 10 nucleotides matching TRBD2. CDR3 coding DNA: TGTGCCAGCAGTTCGTCTAGCGGGAGAGTTGATACGCAGTATTTT. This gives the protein CASSSSSGRVDTQYF.